These 26 T cell receptor beta chains originate from one sample sequenced in a study of cytomegalovirus exposure and HLA in healthy donors. The PCR used 60 Vbeta and 13 Jbeta primers. Method: immunoSEQ multiplex PCR; TCRdb's copy keeps in-frame clones and lacks some. Among under 150,000 clones listed, about three quarters were seen once. Input material: PBMCs. All receptors come from a woman aged 40 to 55 in good health and CMV-seronegative.

This chain uses TRBV7-8 with TRBJ2-3; tentatively, D is TRBD2 (6 bases). With 4 bases removed from V and 1 base from J, the gap between germline ends came to 15 bases. Looked up from germline, CDR1 is SGHVS and CDR2 is FQNEAQ. CDR3 size: 16 residues. The CDR3 region has the DNA TGTGCCAGCAGCTGCTGCGGGAACTCCCGCACAGATACGCAGTATTTT. As protein: CASSCCGNSRTDTQYF.

The CDR3 DNA reads as TGTGCCAGCAGCCCAAAAAGGACAGGGGCGAACACCGGGGAGCTGTTTTTT. It codes for CASSPKRTGANTGELFF. V and J are TRBV7-6 and TRBJ2-2, with 9 bases matching TRBD1. Germline V lookup: CDR1 SGHVS, CDR2 FNYEAQ. Losses at the gene ends were 5 bases for V and 0 bases for J; bases not matched to a gene: 7. There are 17 residues in the CDR3.

The chain is built from TRBV6-6 and TRBJ1-3; unclear D gene. Per the germline V gene, CDR1 is MNHNY and CDR2 is SVGAGI (reference sequence). V was shortened by 2 bases and J by 4 bases, with 15 bases between the two germline ends. The length of the CDR3 is 16 residues. The CDR3 DNA is TGTGCCAGCAGTTACCCCGGGAGGTCGGACGGAAACACCATATATTTT. Translated, it gives CASSYPGRSDGNTIYF.

The chain recombines TRBV6-5 with TRBJ1-5, with D possibly being TRBD1 (6 bases). Germline V lookup: CDR1 MNHEY, CDR2 SVGAGI. The CDR3 extends over 15 amino acids. V was cut by 4 bases and J by 0 bases, with 10 bases left in between. The CDR3 loop reads CASSFDRYSNQPQHF. DNA for the CDR3: TGTGCCAGCAGTTTTGACAGGTATAGCAATCAGCCCCAGCATTTT.

The V and J genes are TRBV15 and TRBJ2-5; 9 bases map to TRBD1. The trim removed 6 bases at V and 1 base at J, leaving 6 bases unmatched. The CDR3 has 15 residues. Germline CDR1 reads LNHNV; CDR2 reads YYDKDF (reference sequence). CDR3 protein: CATRSGTGPQETQYF. The CDR3 DNA follows: TGTGCCACCAGGTCGGGGACAGGGCCCCAAGAGACCCAGTACTTC.

The rearrangement uses TRBV28 and TRBJ2-5; D is possibly TRBD1 (6 bases). V was trimmed by 3 bases and J by 4 bases, leaving 30 bases between them. The germline gives CDR1 MDHEN, CDR2 SYDVKM. The CDR3 has 20 residues. CDR3 DNA sequence: TGTGCCAGCAGTTTCGGCCATACTACACGGCCAGCAGGGGTAAGAGAGACCCAGTACTTC. Translation gives CASSFGHTTRPAGVRETQYF.

The genes are TRBV5-4 and TRBJ2-2; 9 bases align to TRBD1. The CDR3 has 15 residues. The ends lost 4 bases at V and 3 bases at J; junction bases unmatched: 4. The germline V gene has CDR1 SGHNT and CDR2 YYREEE (reference sequence). The CDR3 spells CASSAGQGYTGELFF. CDR3 coding DNA: TGTGCCAGCAGCGCGGGACAGGGCTACACCGGGGAGCTGTTTTTT.

The chain recombines TRBV19 with TRBJ1-4, with D perhaps matching TRBD1 (6 bases). The V gene's germline CDR1 is LNHDA and CDR2 SQIVND (reference sequence). V shed 2 bases and J shed 0 bases, with 7 bases lying between them. The CDR3 is made up of 15 amino acids. The CDR3 loop is CASSIRTATNEKLFF. CDR3 DNA sequence: TGTGCCAGTAGTATAAGGACAGCAACTAATGAAAAACTGTTTTTT.

J is TRBJ2-3 and V is TRBV10-3; D gene ambiguous. Between the trimmed V and J ends, which lost 0 bases and 4 bases, there was a span of 11 bases. This CDR3 has 15 amino acids. Germline V CDR1 and CDR2: ENHRY, SYGVKD. This chain's CDR3 is CAISESTRLADTQYF. In nucleotides, the CDR3 is TGTGCCATCAGTGAGTCGACACGGCTGGCAGATACGCAGTATTTT.

The chain recombines TRBV13 with TRBJ2-1; D is unclear. Trimming removed 3 bases at V and 5 bases at J, with 8 bases between. CDR1 and CDR2 from the germline V gene are PRHDT and FYEKMQ (reference sequence). The CDR3 contains 13 residues. The DNA of the CDR3 is TGTGCCAGCAGCTTTGACCGGGACAATGAGCAGTTCTTC. This gives the protein CASSFDRDNEQFF.

This clone has more than one count but fewer than ten. The V gene is TRBV2, the J gene TRBJ2-6; D perhaps matches TRBD1 (5 bases). V was cut by 2 bases and J by 1 base, with 6 bases left in between. The CDR3 is 15 residues long. Germline V gene lookup returns CDR1 SNHLY and CDR2 FYNNEI. CDR3 residues: CASSEQGSGANVLTF. The CDR3 DNA sequence: TGTGCCAGCAGTGAACAGGGTTCTGGGGCCAACGTCCTGACTTTC.

This clone was detected only a few times. The junction departs from the called germline gene at one end, perhaps through a read error. The chain combines TRBV6-1 with TRBJ1-5; D unresolved. Germline CDR1 is MNHNS and CDR2 is SASEGT. The CDR3 length is 16 residues. The CDR3 DNA reads TGTGCCAGCAGGGAAGGTTATGGAGGGATTAGGCAGCCCCAGCATTTT. Its translation: CASREGYGGIRQPQHF.

This chain uses TRBV2 with TRBJ1-5; D remains unclear. The V and J ends lost 6 bases and 7 bases respectively, with 13 bases between them. The germline V gene encodes CDR1 SNHLY and CDR2 FYNNEI. The CDR3 contains 13 residues. In nucleotides, the CDR3 is TGTGCCAGCAGGAGGGAGGGCGGGCAGCCCCAGCATTTT. This codes for CASRREGGQPQHF.

The chain carries TRBV7-6 and TRBJ1-5; D possibly corresponds to TRBD1 (5 bases). This CDR3 is 16 amino acids long. The germline CDR1 and CDR2 sequences are SGHVS and FNYEAQ. The V and J ends lost 3 bases and 4 bases respectively, with 16 bases between them. The CDR3 loop reads CASSLGGGRGNQPQHF. As DNA, the CDR3 is TGTGCCAGCAGCTTGGGGGGAGGCCGTGGGAATCAGCCCCAGCATTTT.

This clone has only a few counts. The V call is TRBV10-2, the J call TRBJ2-7, with D tentatively TRBD2 (5 bases). The CDR3 runs to 14 residues. V lost 3 bases and J lost 4, with 13 bases in between. Germline CDR1 and CDR2: WSHSY and SAAADI. CDR3 amino acids: CASSDDGNGYEQYF. For the CDR3, the DNA is TGCGCCAGCAGTGATGACGGGAACGGGTACGAGCAGTACTTC.

The chain combines TRBV9 with TRBJ1-1; possible D gene TRBD1, 5 bases. Germline V gene sequence: CDR1 SGDLS, CDR2 YYNGEE. CDR3 size: 16 residues. Trimming took off 4 bases at V and 4 bases at J, with 20 bases between the two ends. The CDR3 nucleotides read TGTGCCAGCAGCCCCCCACGCCAGGGCGTGGGCACTGAAGCTTTCTTT. It translates to CASSPPRQGVGTEAFF.

This sequence joins TRBV20-1 and TRBJ2-5; no reliable D call. The V gene's germline CDR1 is DFQATT and CDR2 SNEGSKA (reference sequence). The ends were cut back, 6 bases at V and 0 bases at J, with 2 bases in the middle. This CDR3 is built from 10 residues. The CDR3 region is CSAYQETQYF. The CDR3 DNA is TGCAGTGCCTACCAAGAGACCCAGTACTTC.

The rearrangement joins TRBV11-3 to TRBJ2-2; 9 positions match TRBD1. Germline CDR1 and CDR2: SGHNT and YENEEA. V lost 3 bases and J lost 6; bases outside the gene matches: 8. The CDR3 totals 16 residues. The CDR3 bases are TGTGCCAGCAGCTTCTTTACAGGGGGCGCCGCCGGGGAGCTGTTTTTT. This translates into CASSFFTGGAAGELFF.

This clone was found once. This chain links TRBV7-6 with TRBJ1-5; TRBD1 agrees at 8 bases. Per the germline V gene, CDR1 is SGHVS and CDR2 is FNYEAQ. With V trimmed by 5 bases and J by 3 bases, 6 bases remained unmatched. The CDR3 has 15 residues. CDR3 in DNA: TGTGCCAGCAGCCCCGGGACAGGTGACAATCAGCCCCAGCATTTT. Amino acid sequence: CASSPGTGDNQPQHF.

In DNA, the CDR3 is TGTGCCAGCAGCGGCCCTTCTGGGGCCAACGTCCTGACTTTC. Amino acid sequence: CASSGPSGANVLTF. This chain connects TRBV5-6 to TRBJ2-6, with D unresolved. CDR3 length equals 14 residues. V lost 4 bases and J lost 1, with 6 bases in between. Germline V gene sequence: CDR1 SGHDT, CDR2 YYEEEE.

The rearrangement uses TRBV6-6 and TRBJ2-1; TRBD1 matches at 8 bases. This CDR3 contains 16 residues. The V segment lost 2 bases and the J segment 5 bases; nucleotides outside the gene matches: 8. Looked up from germline, CDR1 is MNHNY and CDR2 is SVGAGI (reference sequence). CDR3 sequence (DNA): TGTGCCAGCAGTTACGACGGACAGGGAGGAAACAATGAGCAGTTCTTC. It codes for CASSYDGQGGNNEQFF.

The V gene is TRBV21-1, the J gene TRBJ2-5; the DNA was not compared with TRBD2, the D call given in the table. TRBV21-1 is flagged as a pseudogene. The CDR3 length is 16 residues. For the CDR3, the DNA is TGTGCCAGCAGCAATTTCTGGTCACCCCGGGGAGAGACCCAGTACTTC. Translated, it gives CASSNFWSPRGETQYF.

The CDR3 spells CASSSAGGRNEQFF. CDR3 nucleotides: TGTGCCAGCAGCAGCGCGGGGGGGCGTAATGAGCAGTTCTTC. The chain uses TRBV9 and TRBJ2-1, with 9 positions matching TRBD2. The CDR3 is made up of 14 amino acids. The trim removed 4 bases at V and 7 bases at J, leaving 6 bases unmatched. Per germline, CDR1 SGDLS and CDR2 YYNGEE.

The chain links TRBV6-1 to TRBJ2-1; a weak D match, TRBD1 (6 bases). CDR3 length: 15 residues. V lost 6 bases and J lost 13, with 25 bases in between. Germline CDR1 and CDR2: MNHNS and SASEGT. In DNA form, the CDR3 reads TGTGCCAGCAGCCTGGGGGCCCAAAGGCGAGGGGGACAGTTCTTC. It specifies CASSLGAQRRGGQFF.

V is TRBV18 and J is TRBJ2-7; D is perhaps TRBD2 (6 bases). The V end lost 3 bases, the J end lost 2 bases, and 17 bases lay between the germline ends. CDR3 length: 16 residues. Looked up from germline, CDR1 is KGHSH and CDR2 is LQKENI. The CDR3 DNA reads TGTGCCAGCTCACCTGCCTCGGGACTTACCGCCTACGAGCAGTACTTC. It codes for CASSPASGLTAYEQYF.

This clone was picked up one time. This sequence joins TRBV6-4 and TRBJ1-1, with 8 bases aligning to TRBD1. V dropped 7 bases and J dropped 10; count of bases not matched to a gene: 11. Germline V gene sequence: CDR1 MRHNA, CDR2 SNTAGT. The CDR3 is 13 amino acids. The CDR3 nucleotides read TGTGCCAGCAATGATGACCAGGGGGCATCAGCTTTCTTT. This translates into CASNDDQGASAFF.